This T cell receptor (beta chain) stems from a study of identifying expanded T cells in peripheral blood. The assay was immunoSEQ multiplex PCR, and TCRdb's table has in-frame clones only and misses some. The repertoire holds about 110,000 clones, with roughly 89% as singletons. The CDR3 spans 17 residues. Germline V gives CDR1 KGHSH, CDR2 LQKENI. V dropped 3 bases and J dropped 2; count of bases not matched to a gene: 4. This rearrangement joins TRBV18 to TRBJ2-1, with 13 bases that match TRBD2. The source material was blood. This receptor was obtained from a person aged 18-69 years in good health. The CDR3 DNA follows: TGTGCCAGCTCACCGATAACTAGCGGGGGGGCCTACAATGAGCAGTTCTTC. Protein sequence: CASSPITSGGAYNEQFF.